This entry lists 21 T cell receptor beta chains sequenced from one sample in a study of cytomegalovirus exposure and HLA in healthy donors. Both 60 Vbeta primers and 13 Jbeta primers went into the PCR. This table comes from immunoSEQ multiplex PCR, and its TCRdb copy is limited to in-frame clones, with some not included. The sample consists of around 230,000 clones, about three quarters of them appearing once. Sequenced sample: PBMCs. These receptors were collected from a boy younger than 18 in good health and CMV-seronegative.

This chain connects TRBV6-5 to TRBJ2-1; D is undetermined. V was pared by 8 bases and J by 4 bases, with 12 bases between. Germline V lookup: CDR1 MNHEY, CDR2 SVGAGI. This CDR3 has 13 residues. In DNA form, the CDR3 reads TGTGCCAGCCGAGGCGATCCGTACAATGAGCAGTTCTTC. Amino acids: CASRGDPYNEQFF.

The genes are TRBV30 and TRBJ2-5, with D possibly being TRBD2 (7 bases). The closer fit of TRBJ2-7 to the DNA end suggests the J call may be wrong. CDR1 is GTSNPN, CDR2 SVGIG, per germline (reference sequence). The CDR3 length is 13 residues. The CDR3: CAWSEGGLYEQYF. The CDR3, as DNA: TGTGCCTGGAGTGAGGGGGGGCTCTACGAGCAGTACTTC.

The chain carries TRBV7-2 and TRBJ1-5; D unclear. The CDR3 covers 13 residues. The germline gives CDR1 SGHTA, CDR2 FQGNSA. Trimming stripped 1 base from V and 11 bases from J, with 12 bases between. CDR3 sequence reads: CASSLELPTAQHF. The CDR3 DNA reads TGTGCCAGCAGCTTAGAATTGCCTACAGCCCAGCATTTT. Using reference TRBV7-2 and TRBJ1-5 for the parts outside the CDR3, the full variable domain is GAGVSQSPSNKVTEKGKDVELRCDPISGHTALYWYRQSLGQGLEFLIYFQGNSAPDKSGLPSDRFSAERTGGSVSTLTIQRTQQEDSAVYLCASSLELPTAQHFGDGTRLSIL.

The gene calls are TRBV6-5 and TRBJ1-4, with D possibly matching TRBD1 (5 bases). The CDR3 is 14 residues long. Germline CDR1 is MNHEY and CDR2 is SVGAGI. Between the trimmed V and J ends, which lost 8 bases and 8 bases, there was a span of 18 bases. The CDR3 here is CASGRTGSREKLFF. DNA of the CDR3: TGTGCCAGCGGCCGTACAGGCTCTAGAGAAAAACTGTTTTTT.

V usage is TRBV9 and J usage is TRBJ1-1; TRBD1 matches at 9 bases. J gave up 7 bases and V 3 bases, and 7 bases lay outside the gene matches. The CDR3 is 14 residues long. Germline-derived CDR1 and CDR2 are SGDLS and YYNGEE. The CDR3 region is CASSALTGGGEAFF. The CDR3 nucleotides are TGTGCCAGCAGCGCCCTAACAGGGGGCGGTGAAGCTTTCTTT.

In regard to this clone: The same CDR3 can be traced to other DNA sequences in this sample. The chain has TRBV2 and TRBJ1-1; 7 nucleotides match TRBD1. CDR1 and CDR2 (germline): SNHLY, FYNNEI. The CDR3 is 16 amino acids. V shed 8 bases and J 4 bases; nucleotides not matched to a gene: 16. The CDR3 nucleotides are TGTGCCAGCGCCTTTGTTCTGGGACAGTCAATCACTGAAGCTTTCTTT. Protein product: CASAFVLGQSITEAFF.

The chain has TRBV6-1 and TRBJ2-1; a possible D gene is TRBD2 (5 bases). There are 15 residues in the CDR3. V shed 10 bases and J shed 1 base, with 17 bases lying between them. Germline V gives CDR1 MNHNS, CDR2 SASEGT. CDR3 nucleotides: TGTGCCATAGCCTCGGGGATTAGTTCCTACAATGAGCAGTTCTTC. Its translation is CAIASGISSYNEQFF.

The chain employs TRBV11-3 and TRBJ1-1; the match to TRBD1 covers 11 bases. The CDR3 runs to 15 residues. After removal of 0 bases from V and 5 bases from J, the junction contained 2 bases not matched to a gene. Per the germline V gene, CDR1 is SGHNT and CDR2 is YENEEA. CDR3 nucleotides: TGTGCCAGCAGCTTAGAGGGACAGGGGGGGACTGAAGCTTTCTTT. Its protein is CASSLEGQGGTEAFF.

This chain joins TRBV11-2 and TRBJ2-3; 10 positions agree with TRBD2. Trimming took 0 bases from V and 6 from J; bases not matched to a gene: 3. Germline CDR1 is SGHAT and CDR2 is FQNNGV. The CDR3 spans 15 residues. CDR3 in DNA: TGTGCCAGCAGCTTAGATCCGGGACTAGCGGATACGCAGTATTTT. Protein product: CASSLDPGLADTQYF.

This chain connects TRBV10-3 to TRBJ2-1; D possibly corresponds to TRBD1 (6 bases). The CDR3 covers 13 residues. Trimming cost V 6 bases and J 10 bases, with 16 bases left between them. Germline V lookup: CDR1 ENHRY, CDR2 SYGVKD. CDR3 bases: TGTGCCATCAGGGTTGACAGGTTTCGCGAGCAGTTCTTC. Its protein is CAIRVDRFREQFF.

V gene TRBV12-5 combines with J gene TRBJ2-3; D gene ambiguous. The length of the CDR3 is 16 residues. Germline CDR1 reads LGHNT; CDR2 reads FRNRAP. V gave up 0 bases and J gave up 1 base, with 11 bases separating them. DNA of the CDR3: TGTGCTAGTGGTTTGGTTTCGTTGGCCCGCACAGATACGCAGTATTTT. Its translation is CASGLVSLARTDTQYF.

The DNA for the CDR3 is TGTGCCAGCAGTGACTCTTTTCGGGACAATGAGCAGTTCTTC. It yields the protein CASSDSFRDNEQFF. The rearrangement joins TRBV6-4 to TRBJ2-1; the D is unclear. V lost 0 bases and J lost 5, with 8 bases in between. Looked up from germline, CDR1 is MRHNA and CDR2 is SNTAGT. The CDR3 is 14 residues long.

The chain recombines TRBV5-1 with TRBJ1-2; 8 bases align to TRBD1. The CDR3 runs to 16 residues. Germline lookup yields CDR1 SGHRS and CDR2 YFSETQ. The CDR3 spells CAVEAGAPDRGFGYTF. CDR3 bases: TGCGCGGTTGAGGCAGGGGCACCAGACAGGGGATTTGGCTACACCTTC.

The rearrangement uses TRBV11-2 and TRBJ2-7, with a weak D call TRBD1 (6 bases). The germline V gene encodes CDR1 SGHAT and CDR2 FQNNGV. The CDR3 length is 14 residues. The germline V and J ends were trimmed by 4 bases and 2 bases, with 12 bases remaining between them. CDR3 DNA: TGTGCCAGCAGCTCCTTCACAGGGACCTACGAGCAGTACTTC. Protein product: CASSSFTGTYEQYF.

The CDR3 DNA reads TGCGCCAGCAGCTTGAGCGCAGCGAACACTGAAGCTTTCTTT. Translation gives CASSLSAANTEAFF. The genes are TRBV5-1 and TRBJ1-1; D remains unclear. The germline V gene has CDR1 SGHRS and CDR2 YFSETQ. The CDR3 is made up of 14 amino acids. Trimming removed 1 base at V and 1 base at J, with 8 bases between.

V usage is TRBV2 and J usage is TRBJ2-1; 12 nucleotides agree with TRBD2. J gave up 7 bases and V 8 bases, and 15 bases lay outside the gene matches. The CDR3 runs 17 residues. Germline lookup yields CDR1 SNHLY and CDR2 FYNNEI. Written as DNA, the CDR3 is TGTGCCAGCTGGAGAGGACTGGGGCTAGCGGGGGGGAATGAGCAGTTCTTC. This translates into CASWRGLGLAGGNEQFF.

J is TRBJ1-1 and V is TRBV9; no definite D call. The CDR3 has 13 residues. The V end lost 0 bases, the J end lost 7 bases, and 10 bases lay between the germline ends. Germline V gene sequence: CDR1 SGDLS, CDR2 YYNGEE. CDR3 loop: CASSVDSGGEAFF. For the CDR3, the DNA is TGTGCCAGCAGCGTAGACTCCGGTGGTGAAGCTTTCTTT.

CDR3 residues: CASSLMQGRVGNTIYF. The CDR3 coding sequence is TGTGCCAGCAGCTTAATGCAGGGGCGCGTAGGAAACACCATATATTTT. The chain combines TRBV11-3 with TRBJ1-3; tentative D call: TRBD1 (6 bases). The CDR3 is made up of 16 amino acids. CDR1 SGHNT and CDR2 YENEEA come from the germline V gene. Between the trimmed V and J ends, which lost 2 bases and 4 bases, there was a span of 15 bases.

V is TRBV6-5 and J is TRBJ2-1, with TRBD1 matching 7 bases. The V and J ends lost 4 bases and 6 bases, in that order; junction bases with no gene match: 9. Germline loops: CDR1 MNHEY, CDR2 SVGAGI. This CDR3 spans 15 amino acids. Here the CDR3 DNA reads TGTGCCAGCAGTTCAAGTGGACAGGCGGGCAATGAGCAGTTCTTC. Translating gives CASSSSGQAGNEQFF.

The chain has TRBV6-5 and TRBJ2-2; 10 nucleotides match TRBD2. The ends lost 7 bases at V and 7 bases at J; junction bases unmatched: 9. The germline CDR1 and CDR2 sequences are MNHEY and SVGAGI. The CDR3 sequence is 15 residues long. The CDR3 sequence: CASKRQGLAVGELFF. Here the CDR3 DNA reads TGTGCCAGCAAACGGCAAGGACTAGCGGTCGGGGAGCTGTTTTTT.

CDR3 sequence reads: CASSWTGDTEAFF. DNA of the CDR3: TGTGCCAGCAGCTGGACAGGGGACACTGAAGCTTTCTTT. V gene TRBV7-3 combines with J gene TRBJ1-1, with 9 bases matching TRBD1. CDR3 length: 13 residues. Germline CDR1 is SGHTA and CDR2 is FQGTGA. Trimming cost V 4 bases and J 3 bases; bases outside gene matches: 0. Drawing the rest from reference TRBV7-3 and TRBJ1-1, the complete variable domain is GAGVSQTPSNKVTEKGKYVELRCDPISGHTALYWYRQSLGQGPEFLIYFQGTGAADDSGLPNDRFFAVRPEGSVSTLKIQRTERGDSAVYLCASSWTGDTEAFFGQGTRLTVV.